The clone carrying this T cell receptor (beta chain) was detected only a few times. Some clones are missing from TCRdb's copy, which holds only in-frame ones; the method was immunoSEQ multiplex PCR. Found here are 55,000 to 85,000 clones, roughly 76% of them singletons; the top ten hold around a sixth. These data belong to a study of radiotherapy plus CTLA-4 blockade in lung cancer. CDR3 length: 14 residues. In germline, CDR1 is SEHNR, CDR2 FQNEAQ (reference sequence). V was pared by 0 bases and J by 6 bases, with 11 bases between. The chain is built from TRBV7-9 and TRBJ1-1; possibly TRBD1 for D (6 bases). This TCR derives from a human donor with non-small cell lung cancer whose response to radiotherapy plus ipilimumab could not be evaluated. Some clones in this sample may be carry-over from other donors' samples. The material was peripheral blood, obtained from a patient treated with radiotherapy plus ipilimumab. Here the CDR3 DNA reads TGTGCCAGCAGCTTAGCCTTACAGGGCGCTGAAGCTTTCTTT. It translates to CASSLALQGAEAFF.